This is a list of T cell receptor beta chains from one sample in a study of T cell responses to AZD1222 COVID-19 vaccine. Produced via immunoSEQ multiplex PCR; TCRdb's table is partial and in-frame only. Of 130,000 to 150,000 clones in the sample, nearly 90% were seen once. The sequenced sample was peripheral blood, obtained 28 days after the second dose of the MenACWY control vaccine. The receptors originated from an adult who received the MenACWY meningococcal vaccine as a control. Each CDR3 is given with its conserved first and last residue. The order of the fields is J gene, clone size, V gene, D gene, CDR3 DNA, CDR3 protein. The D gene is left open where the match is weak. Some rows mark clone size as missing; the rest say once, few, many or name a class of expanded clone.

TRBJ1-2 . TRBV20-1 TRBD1 TGCAGTGCAAGTGACAGGGTTTTATCCTCCGGCTACACCTTC CSASDRVLSSGYTF
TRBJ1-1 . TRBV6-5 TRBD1 TGTGCCAGCACCACAAGACAGGGGGCGAACACTGAAGCTTTCTTT CASTTRQGANTEAFF
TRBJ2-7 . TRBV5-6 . TGTGCCAGCAGCTTTGCTAGGGTAGACGAGCAGTACTTC CASSFARVDEQYF
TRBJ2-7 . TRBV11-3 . TGTGCCAGCAGCTTAGCGTCGCTACAGGCAACCTACGAGCAGTACTTC CASSLASLQATYEQYF
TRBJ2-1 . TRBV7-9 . TGTGCCAGCAGCTTATATCGAGCAGGGCAGGATGAGCAGTTCTTC CASSLYRAGQDEQFF
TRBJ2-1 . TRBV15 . TGTGCCACCAGCAGACCCGACTCGTTCCCGCTCAATGAGCAGTTCTTC CATSRPDSFPLNEQFF
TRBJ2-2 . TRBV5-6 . TGTGCCAGCAGCTCCACCGGGGAGCTGTTTTTT CASSSTGELFF
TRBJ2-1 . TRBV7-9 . TGTGCCAGCAGCTCCCTCGGGACACGGCTAGGGGAGCAGTTCTTC CASSSLGTRLGEQFF
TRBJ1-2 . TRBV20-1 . TGCAGTGCTAGAGATTTCCGTGGCTACACCTTC CSARDFRGYTF
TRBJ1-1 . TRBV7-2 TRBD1 TGTGCCAGCAGCCCCATCGGGGACAGGGGTTCTGAAGCTTTCTTT CASSPIGDRGSEAFF
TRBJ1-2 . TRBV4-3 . TGCGCCAGCAGCCCTGACAGGCCTCCACGGTTGTTCTTC CASSPDRPPRLFF
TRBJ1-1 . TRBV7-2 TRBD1 TGTGCCAGCAGCTTAATTGGTCGGACAGGGAACACTGAAGCTTTCTTT CASSLIGRTGNTEAFF
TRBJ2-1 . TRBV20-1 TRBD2 TGCAGTGCTAGTCCTCCGACTAGCGGGGATCGTCAGTTCTTC CSASPPTSGDRQFF
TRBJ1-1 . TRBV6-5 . TGTGCCAGCAGTTACCGTACGGGGAACACTGAAGCTTTCTTT CASSYRTGNTEAFF
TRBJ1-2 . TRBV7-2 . TGTGCCAGCAGCTTATCGCCCGGGAACTATGGCTACACCTTC CASSLSPGNYGYTF
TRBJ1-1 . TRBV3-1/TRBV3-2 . TGTGCCAGCAGCCAAGGAGGGGCAGGGTTGAACACTGAAGCTTTCTTT CASSQGGAGLNTEAFF
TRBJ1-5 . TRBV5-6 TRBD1 TGTGCCAGCAGCTCCGGGACAGGGTCCTACAATCAGCCCCAGCATTTT CASSSGTGSYNQPQHF
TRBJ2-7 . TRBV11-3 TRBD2 TGTGCCAGCAGCAGGCGGGGGGCCCAGTACGAGCAGTACTTC CASSRRGAQYEQYF
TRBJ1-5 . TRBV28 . TGTGCCAGCAGGGGGGACTGGACGGGGAATCAGCCCCAGCATTTT CASRGDWTGNQPQHF
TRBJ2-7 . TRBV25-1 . TGTGCCAGCAGTGCCAGTCTAGCTCGCCACGAGCAGTACTTC CASSASLARHEQYF
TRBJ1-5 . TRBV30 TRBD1 TGTGCCTGGACCCCCGGACAGGGATATCAGCCCCAGCATTTT CAWTPGQGYQPQHF
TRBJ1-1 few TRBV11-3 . TGTGCCAGCAGCAGGGGGGGTAAGGCTGAAGCTTTCTTT CASSRGGKAEAFF
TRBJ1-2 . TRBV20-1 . TGCAGTGCTAGTTTAACCGGGCCCGATGGCTACACCTTC CSASLTGPDGYTF
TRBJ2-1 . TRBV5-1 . TGCGCCAGCAGCTTCCCTCTCTCCTACAATGAGCAGTTCTTC CASSFPLSYNEQFF
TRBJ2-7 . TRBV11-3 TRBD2 TGTGCCAGCAGCTCCACTAGCGGGGGGGCGTCCGAGCAGTACTTC CASSSTSGGASEQYF
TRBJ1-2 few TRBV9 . TGTGCCAGCAGCGTCCGATTGTACTATGGCTACACCTTC CASSVRLYYGYTF
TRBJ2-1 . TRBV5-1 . TGCGCCAGCAGCTCAGATTACTCCCACAATGAGCAGTTCTTC CASSSDYSHNEQFF
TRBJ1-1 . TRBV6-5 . TGTGCCAGCAACAAAATGGGGGGGGTAAGCACTGAAGCTTTCTTT CASNKMGGVSTEAFF
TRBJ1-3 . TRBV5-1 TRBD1 TGCGCCAGCAGCTACTACTTGGACAGGGGTCGAAACACCATATATTTT CASSYYLDRGRNTIYF
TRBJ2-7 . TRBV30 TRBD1 TGTGCCTGGTGCGACAGGGACGAGCAGTACTTC CAWCDRDEQYF
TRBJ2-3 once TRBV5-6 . TGTGCCAGCAGCTTAGGACAATCAGATACGCAGTATTTT CASSLGQSDTQYF
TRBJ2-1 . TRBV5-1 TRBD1 TGCGCCAGCAGCTGGGACGGGACAGGTCACAATGAGCAGTTCTTC CASSWDGTGHNEQFF
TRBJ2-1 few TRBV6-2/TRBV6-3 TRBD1 TGTGCCAGCAGTTACTCCACATCGGACCGGGACAGGTACCTTACTGAGCAGTTCTTC CASSYSTSDRDRYLTEQFF
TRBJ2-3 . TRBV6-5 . TGTGCCAGCAGTTTGGCTAACACAGATACGCAGTATTTT CASSLANTDTQYF
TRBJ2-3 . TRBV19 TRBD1 TGTGCCAGTAGCATGGGACAGGGCACAGATACGCAGTATTTT CASSMGQGTDTQYF
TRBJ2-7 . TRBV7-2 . TGTGCCAGCAGCTTAGCGGGGTCGGGGAGTCCCTACGAGCAGTACTTC CASSLAGSGSPYEQYF
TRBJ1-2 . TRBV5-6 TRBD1 TGTGCCAGCAGCTTGCGTCAGGGGGATGGCTACACCTTC CASSLRQGDGYTF
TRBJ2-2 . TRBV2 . TGTGCCAGCAGTGAATCAGGGTCGAACACCGGGGAGCTGTTTTTT CASSESGSNTGELFF
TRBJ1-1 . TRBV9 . TGTGCCAGCAGCGGTTATGGTTTCGGGGACACAGCTTTCTTT CASSGYGFGDTAFF
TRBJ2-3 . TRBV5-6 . TGTGCCAGCAGCTTGAGTGTGGGGCCTAGCACAGATACGCAGTATTTT CASSLSVGPSTDTQYF
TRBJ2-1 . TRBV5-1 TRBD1 TGCGCCAGCACCCCAGGACAGGCTTCCTACAATGAGCAGTTCTTC CASTPGQASYNEQFF
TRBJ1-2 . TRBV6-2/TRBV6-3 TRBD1 TGTGCCAGCAGTTACTCCGTGACAGGGGGCCTAAGTGGCTACACCTTC CASSYSVTGGLSGYTF
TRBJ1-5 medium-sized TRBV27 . TGTGCCAGCAGACCGGCAGGAGCTTATAGCAATCAGCCCCAGCATTTT CASRPAGAYSNQPQHF
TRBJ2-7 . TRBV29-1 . TGCAGCGTCCGACAGGATAATACCTACGAGCAGTACTTC CSVRQDNTYEQYF
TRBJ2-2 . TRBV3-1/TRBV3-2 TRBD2 TGTGCCAGCGGTGATAGCGGGAGGAACGGGGAGCTGTTTTTT CASGDSGRNGELFF
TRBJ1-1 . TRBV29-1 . TGCAGCGTTAGACATGGGAACACTGAAGCTTTCTTT CSVRHGNTEAFF
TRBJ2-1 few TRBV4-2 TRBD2 TGTGCCAGCAGCCCACGACTAGCGGCGAACAATGAGCAGTTCTTC CASSPRLAANNEQFF
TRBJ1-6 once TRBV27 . TGTGCCAGTAAAATCTCAGGGGATTCACCCCTCCACTTT CASKISGDSPLHF
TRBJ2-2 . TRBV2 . TGTGCCAGCAGTCCGACTCGGCTCACCGGGGAGCTGTTTTTT CASSPTRLTGELFF
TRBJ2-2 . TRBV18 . TGTGCCAGCTCGCAACAGAAAGAGGGAAGGTTCACCGGGGAGCTGTTTTTT CASSQQKEGRFTGELFF
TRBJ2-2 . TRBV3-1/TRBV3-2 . TGTGCCAGCACCGAACGGGTAACAGGCTCCGGGGAGCTGTTTTTT CASTERVTGSGELFF
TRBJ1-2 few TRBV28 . TGTGCCAGCAGTTTGCCAGGAAGGATTGGAGGCTACACCTTC CASSLPGRIGGYTF
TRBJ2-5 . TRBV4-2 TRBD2 TGTGCCAGCAGCCAAGCCCGGACTAGCGGGGGGCGCCAAGAGACCCAGTACTTC CASSQARTSGGRQETQYF